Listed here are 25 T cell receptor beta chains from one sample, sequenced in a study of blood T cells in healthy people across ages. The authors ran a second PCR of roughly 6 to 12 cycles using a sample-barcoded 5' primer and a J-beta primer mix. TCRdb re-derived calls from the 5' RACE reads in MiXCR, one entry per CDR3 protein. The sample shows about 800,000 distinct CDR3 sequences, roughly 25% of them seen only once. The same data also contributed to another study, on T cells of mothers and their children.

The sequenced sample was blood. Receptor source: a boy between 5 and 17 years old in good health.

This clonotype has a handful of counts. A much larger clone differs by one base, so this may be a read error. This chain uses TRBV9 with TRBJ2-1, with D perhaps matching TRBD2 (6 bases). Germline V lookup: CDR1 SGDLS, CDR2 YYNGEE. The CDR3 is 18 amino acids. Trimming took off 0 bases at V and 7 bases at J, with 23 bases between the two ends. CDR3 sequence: CASSVGGSTSAGWNEQFF. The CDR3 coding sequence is TGTGCCAGCAGCGTAGGGGGTTCGACTAGTGCTGGCTGGAATGAGCAGTTCTTC.

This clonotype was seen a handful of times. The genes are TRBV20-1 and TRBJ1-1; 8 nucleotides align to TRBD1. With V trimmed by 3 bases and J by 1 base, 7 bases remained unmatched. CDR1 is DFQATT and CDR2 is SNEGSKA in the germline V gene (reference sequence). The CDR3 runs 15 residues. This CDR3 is CSARGRGTGNTEAFF. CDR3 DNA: TGCAGTGCTAGGGGCCGGGGGACAGGGAACACTGAAGCTTTCTTT.

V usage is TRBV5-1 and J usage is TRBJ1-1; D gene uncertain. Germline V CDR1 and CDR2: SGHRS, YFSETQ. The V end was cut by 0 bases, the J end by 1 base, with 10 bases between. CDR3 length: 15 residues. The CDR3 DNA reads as TGCGCCAGCAGCTTGGTCATAGCGGCGAACACTGAAGCTTTCTTT. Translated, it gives CASSLVIAANTEAFF.

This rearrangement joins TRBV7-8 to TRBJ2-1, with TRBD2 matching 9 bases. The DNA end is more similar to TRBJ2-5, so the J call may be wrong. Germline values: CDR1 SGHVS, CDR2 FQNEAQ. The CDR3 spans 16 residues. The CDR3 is CASSLVIAGVIETQYF. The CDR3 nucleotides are TGTGCCAGCAGCTTAGTCATAGCGGGAGTAATAGAGACCCAGTACTTC.

CDR3 sequence reads: CSVEFAAAYGYTF. In DNA, the CDR3 is TGCAGCGTTGAGTTTGCGGCCGCCTATGGCTACACCTTC. V gene TRBV29-1 combines with J gene TRBJ1-2; D not certain. With 3 bases removed from V and 4 bases from J, the gap between germline ends came to 12 bases. Germline V gene data show CDR1 as SQVTM and CDR2 as ANQGSEA. The CDR3 has 13 residues.

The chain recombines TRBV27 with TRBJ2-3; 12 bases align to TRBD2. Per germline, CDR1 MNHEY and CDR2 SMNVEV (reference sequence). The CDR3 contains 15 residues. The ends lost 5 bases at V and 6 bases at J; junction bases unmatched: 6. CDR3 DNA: TGTGCCAGCAGTCACTCTAGCGGGAGGGTGGATACGCAGTATTTT. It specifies CASSHSSGRVDTQYF.

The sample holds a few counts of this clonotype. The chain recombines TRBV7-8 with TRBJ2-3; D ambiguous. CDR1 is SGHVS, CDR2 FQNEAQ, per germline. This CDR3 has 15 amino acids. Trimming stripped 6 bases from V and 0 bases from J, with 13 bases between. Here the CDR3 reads CASRNQVISTDTQYF. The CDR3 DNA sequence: TGTGCCAGCAGAAATCAGGTTATTAGCACAGATACGCAGTATTTT.

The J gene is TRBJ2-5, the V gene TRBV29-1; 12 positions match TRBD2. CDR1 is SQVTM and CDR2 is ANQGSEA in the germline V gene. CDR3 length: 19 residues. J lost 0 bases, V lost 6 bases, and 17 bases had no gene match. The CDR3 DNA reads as TGCAGCGTGGCAGGGGACAGCCGACTAGCGGGAGCGTACCAAGAGACCCAGTACTTC. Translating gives CSVAGDSRLAGAYQETQYF. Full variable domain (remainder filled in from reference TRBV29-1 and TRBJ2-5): SAVISQKPSRDICQRGTSLTIQCQVDSQVTMMFWYRQQPGQSLTLIATANQGSEATYESGFVIDKFPISRPNLTFSTLTVSNMSPEDSSIYLCSVAGDSRLAGAYQETQYFGPGTRLLVL.

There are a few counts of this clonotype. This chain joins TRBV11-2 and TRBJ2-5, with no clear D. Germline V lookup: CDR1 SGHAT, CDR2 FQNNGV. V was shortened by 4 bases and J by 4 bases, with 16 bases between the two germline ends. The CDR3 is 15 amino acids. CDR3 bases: TGTGCCAGCAGCTGGATCGCGGTTTCGGTAGAGACCCAGTACTTC. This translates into CASSWIAVSVETQYF.

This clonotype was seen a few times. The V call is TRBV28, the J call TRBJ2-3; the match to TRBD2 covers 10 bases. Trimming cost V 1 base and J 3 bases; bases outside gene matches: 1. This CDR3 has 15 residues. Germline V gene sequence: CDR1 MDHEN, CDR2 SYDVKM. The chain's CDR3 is CASSLSGLATDTQYF. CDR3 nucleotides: TGTGCCAGCAGTTTATCGGGACTAGCGACAGATACGCAGTATTTT.

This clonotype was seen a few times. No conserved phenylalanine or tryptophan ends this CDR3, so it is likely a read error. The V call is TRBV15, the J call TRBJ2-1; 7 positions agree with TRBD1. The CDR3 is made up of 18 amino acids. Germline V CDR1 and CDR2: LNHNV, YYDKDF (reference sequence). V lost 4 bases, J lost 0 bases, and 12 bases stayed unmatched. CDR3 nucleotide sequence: TGTGCCACCAGCACAACCTCGGGACAGCTATTCTCCTACAATGAGCAGTTCCTC. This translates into CATSTTSGQLFSYNEQFL.

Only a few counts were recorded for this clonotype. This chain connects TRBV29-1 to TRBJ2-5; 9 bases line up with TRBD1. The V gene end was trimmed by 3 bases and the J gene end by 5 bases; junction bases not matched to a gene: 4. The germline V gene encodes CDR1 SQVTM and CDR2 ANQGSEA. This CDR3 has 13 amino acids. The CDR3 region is CSVDTGGLETQYF. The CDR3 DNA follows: TGCAGCGTTGATACAGGGGGCTTGGAGACCCAGTACTTC. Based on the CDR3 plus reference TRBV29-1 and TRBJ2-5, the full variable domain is SAVISQKPSRDICQRGTSLTIQCQVDSQVTMMFWYRQQPGQSLTLIATANQGSEATYESGFVIDKFPISRPNLTFSTLTVSNMSPEDSSIYLCSVDTGGLETQYFGPGTRLLVL.

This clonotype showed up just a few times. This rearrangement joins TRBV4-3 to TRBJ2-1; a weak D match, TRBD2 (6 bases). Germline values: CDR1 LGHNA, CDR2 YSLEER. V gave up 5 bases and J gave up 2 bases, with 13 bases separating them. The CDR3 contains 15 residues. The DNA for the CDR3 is TGCGCCAGCAGCACATTAGCGGCGCCCTACAATGAGCAGTTCTTC. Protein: CASSTLAAPYNEQFF.

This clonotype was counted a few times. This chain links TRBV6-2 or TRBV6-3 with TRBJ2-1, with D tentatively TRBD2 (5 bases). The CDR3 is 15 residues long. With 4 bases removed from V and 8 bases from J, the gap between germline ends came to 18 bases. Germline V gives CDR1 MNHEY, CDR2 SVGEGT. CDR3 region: CASSFSGFFEDEQFF. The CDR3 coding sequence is TGTGCCAGCAGTTTTTCGGGGTTTTTTGAAGATGAGCAGTTCTTC.

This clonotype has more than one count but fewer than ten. As DNA, the CDR3 is TGTGCCATCAGAGGACAGGGGAAAGAGACCCAGTACTTC. This codes for CAIRGQGKETQYF. This chain uses TRBV10-3 with TRBJ2-5; 9 nucleotides match TRBD1. Per the germline V gene, CDR1 is ENHRY and CDR2 is SYGVKD. This CDR3 is 13 amino acids long. The V gene end was trimmed by 6 bases and the J gene end by 3 bases; junction bases not matched to a gene: 2.

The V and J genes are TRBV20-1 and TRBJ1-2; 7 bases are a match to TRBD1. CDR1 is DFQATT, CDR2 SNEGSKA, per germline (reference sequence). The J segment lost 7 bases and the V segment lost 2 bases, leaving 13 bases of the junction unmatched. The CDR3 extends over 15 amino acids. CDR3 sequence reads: CSARPSDRERSGYTF. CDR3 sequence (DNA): TGCAGTGCTAGACCATCCGACAGGGAGCGGAGTGGCTACACCTTC.

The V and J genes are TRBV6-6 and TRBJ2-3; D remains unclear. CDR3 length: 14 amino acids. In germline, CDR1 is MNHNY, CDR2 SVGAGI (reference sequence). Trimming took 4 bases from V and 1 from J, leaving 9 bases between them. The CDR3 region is CASSFREGTDTQYF. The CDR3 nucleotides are TGTGCCAGCAGTTTTCGCGAAGGCACAGATACGCAGTATTTT.

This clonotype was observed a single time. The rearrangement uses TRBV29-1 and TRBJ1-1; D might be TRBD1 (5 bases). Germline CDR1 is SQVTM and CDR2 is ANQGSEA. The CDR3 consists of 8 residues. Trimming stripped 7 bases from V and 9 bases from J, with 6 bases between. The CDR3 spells CSDRQAFF. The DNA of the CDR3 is TGCAGCGACAGGCAAGCTTTCTTT.

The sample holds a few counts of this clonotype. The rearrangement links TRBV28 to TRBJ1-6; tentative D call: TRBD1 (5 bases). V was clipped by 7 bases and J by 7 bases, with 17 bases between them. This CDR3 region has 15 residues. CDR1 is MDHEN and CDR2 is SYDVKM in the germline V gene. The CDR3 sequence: CASIGQGSRNSPLHF. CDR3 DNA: TGTGCCAGCATTGGGCAGGGAAGTAGGAATTCACCCCTCCACTTT.

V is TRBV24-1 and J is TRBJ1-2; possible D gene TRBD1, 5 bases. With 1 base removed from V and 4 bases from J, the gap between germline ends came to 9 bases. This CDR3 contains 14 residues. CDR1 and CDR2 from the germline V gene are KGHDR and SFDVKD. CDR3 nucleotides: TGTGCCACCAGTGATTTAGGGGCGAGCTATGGCTACACCTTC. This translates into CATSDLGASYGYTF.

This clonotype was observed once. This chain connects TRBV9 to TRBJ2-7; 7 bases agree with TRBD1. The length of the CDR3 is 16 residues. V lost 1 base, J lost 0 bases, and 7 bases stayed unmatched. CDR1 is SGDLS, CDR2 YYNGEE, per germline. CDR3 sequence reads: CASSVKSTGSSYEQYF. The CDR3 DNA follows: TGTGCCAGCAGCGTAAAATCGACAGGGAGCTCCTACGAGCAGTACTTC. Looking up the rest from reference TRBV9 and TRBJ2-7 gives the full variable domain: DSGVTQTPKHLITATGQRVTLRCSPRSGDLSVYWYQQSLDQGLQFLIQYYNGEERAKGNILERFSAQQFPDLHSELNLSSLELGDSALYFCASSVKSTGSSYEQYFGPGTRLTVT.

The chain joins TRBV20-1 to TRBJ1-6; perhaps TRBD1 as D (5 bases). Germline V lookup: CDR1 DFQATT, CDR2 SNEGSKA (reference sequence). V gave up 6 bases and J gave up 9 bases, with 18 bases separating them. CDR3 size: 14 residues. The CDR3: CSASRDSTSSPLHF. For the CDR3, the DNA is TGCAGTGCCAGCAGGGATTCTACTAGTTCACCCCTCCACTTT.

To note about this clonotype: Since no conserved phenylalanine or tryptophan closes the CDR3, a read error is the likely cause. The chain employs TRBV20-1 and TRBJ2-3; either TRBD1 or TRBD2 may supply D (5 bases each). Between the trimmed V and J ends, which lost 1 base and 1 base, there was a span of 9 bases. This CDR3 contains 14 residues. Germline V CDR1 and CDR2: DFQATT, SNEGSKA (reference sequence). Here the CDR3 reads CSARVGDGTDTQYL. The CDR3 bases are TGCAGTGCTAGAGTGGGGGACGGCACAGATACGCAGTATCTT.

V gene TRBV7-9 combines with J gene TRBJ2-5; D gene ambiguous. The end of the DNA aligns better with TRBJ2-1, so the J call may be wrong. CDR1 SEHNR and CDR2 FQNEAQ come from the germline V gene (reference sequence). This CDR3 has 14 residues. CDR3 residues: CASSLLGSADEQFF. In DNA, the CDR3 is TGTGCCAGCAGCTTATTAGGAAGTGCCGATGAGCAGTTCTTC.

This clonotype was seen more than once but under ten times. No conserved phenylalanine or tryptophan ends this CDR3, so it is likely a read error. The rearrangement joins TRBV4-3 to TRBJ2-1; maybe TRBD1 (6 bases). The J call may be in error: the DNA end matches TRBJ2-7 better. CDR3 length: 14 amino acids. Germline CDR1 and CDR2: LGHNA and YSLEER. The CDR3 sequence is CASSPVTGLYEQYL. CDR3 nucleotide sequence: TGCGCCAGCAGCCCCGTGACAGGACTCTACGAGCAGTACCTC.